The sequence of this TCR beta chain was determined in a study of blood T cell repertoires in COVID-19. At the level of the study: T cells, B-cell-depleted T cells, or PBMCs supplied cDNA or gDNA.

Profiled with immunoSEQ multiplex PCR; TCRdb holds only in-frame clones, not every one. The sample records roughly 500,000 clones, more than 85% being singletons. This CDR3 comprises 15 residues. V lost 2 bases to trimming and J lost 4 bases; unmatched junction nucleotides: 7. The V gene's germline CDR1 is SGHRS and CDR2 YFSETQ. The genes are TRBV5-1 and TRBJ2-3; 7 nucleotides agree with TRBD1. The sequence came from a woman aged 60 to 75 who had recovered from COVID-19. The sample taken for sequencing was PBMCs or T cells enriched from blood (not recorded which). This CDR3 reads CASSFFDRDPDTQYF. CDR3 DNA: TGCGCCAGCAGCTTCTTCGACAGGGACCCAGATACGCAGTATTTT.